Here is one T cell receptor (beta chain) with its context. Measured with immunoSEQ multiplex PCR; TCRdb has only the in-frame clones, and not every one. Of 25,000 to 30,000 clones listed, about two thirds are singletons. This record comes from a study of blood T cell repertoires in COVID-19. In germline, CDR1 is SEHNR, CDR2 FQNEAQ (reference sequence). This CDR3 region has 18 residues. Losses at the gene ends were 5 bases for V and 2 bases for J; bases not matched to a gene: 13. The sequence derives from a boy younger than 10 with active or convalescent COVID-19. This chain uses TRBV7-9 with TRBJ1-5; the match to TRBD1 covers 9 bases. Sequenced input: peripheral blood. DNA of the CDR3: TGTGCCAGCAGCCTCGGGACAGGGCATATCACCGGCAATCAGCCCCAGCATTTT. Translating gives CASSLGTGHITGNQPQHF.